This T cell receptor beta chain originates from a study of T cell changes during pregnancy in multiple sclerosis. CDR1 is SGHTA, CDR2 FQGNSA, per germline. Trimming cost V 5 bases and J 7 bases; bases outside gene matches: 18. This CDR3 has 18 amino acids. Profiled with immunoSEQ multiplex PCR; TCRdb holds only in-frame clones, not every one. The table lists tens of thousands of clones, 91% of them singletons. V and J are TRBV7-2 and TRBJ2-7; 12 positions agree with TRBD2. This sequence originates from a female donor in good health, enrolled as a control in a pregnancy study. This specimen was peripheral blood, taken in the first trimester of pregnancy. The CDR3 nucleotides are TGTGCCAGCAGCCTTCAGGGTCTAGCGGGGGGGTCGGGTATGGAGCAGTACTTC. This sequence encodes CASSLQGLAGGSGMEQYF.